This TCR beta chain was sequenced during a study of post-analysis software for immune sequencing data (dated by TCRdb to 2015 to 2017). For context, the study as a whole: Recorded disease courses included relapsing-remitting, secondary progressive and progressive-relapsing multiple sclerosis, with some patients lacking subtype annotation. Patient repertoires were compared against some twelve previously published healthy control repertoires from donors aged about 6 to 26 years. A subset of samples was prepared in parallel using single-end sample barcoding, then pooled and co-amplified after Illumina adapter ligation. The paper's findings and limits, for the study overall: Significantly higher frequencies in patients than in controls were found for five or six TRBV segments, including TRBV5-6, TRBV5-1 and TRBV20-1. Strong co-clustering of samples prepared in the same batch was shown by direct clustering with F measure, prompting a batch-effect correction. The control group was slightly older than the multiple sclerosis patient group. Normalized Chao1 diversity was significantly lower in multiple sclerosis patients than controls, suggesting substantial peripheral T-cell clonal expansion.

The library was made by PCR. The listed sequencing device is Illumina HiSeq 2500. To reduce PCR and sequencing biases, unique molecular identifiers were incorporated into the TCR beta cDNA libraries. Roughly 500,000 cDNA molecules were obtained per 1 to 10 million input T cells, so each molecule approximated one T cell. The same protocol used for the earlier healthy control dataset was applied to prepare and sequence the patient libraries. Samples belonging to the same batch were prepared together, multiplexed and sequenced on a shared HiSeq lane. The original methods were these. MIGEC was used to process the raw barcoded reads, and molecular identifier groups with only a single read were discarded before consensus assembly and CDR3 extraction. Clonotype tables were post-analysed with VDJtools, and diversity was normalized by down-sampling all datasets to the smallest sample size. To correct batch-related cross-sample contamination, repertoire overlap clustering matched CDR3 amino acid sequences but not nucleotide sequences. The public reads were reprocessed in TCRdb via fastp at Q25 and MiXCR, keeping in-frame beta chains. Rows merge per CDR3 protein into single entries with the most common DNA and genes. These V and J calls rely on TCRdb rather than the paper's analysis. The sample table holds hundreds of thousands of distinct CDR3 sequences, of which approximately 60% were seen once. Clones ranked in the top ten supply approximately 10% of the sample.

TCR beta repertoires were profiled from peripheral blood of 10 to 15 young patients with multiple sclerosis to demonstrate the VDJtools post-analysis software. Multiple sclerosis patients were children and adolescents aged about 6 to 15 years. To note about this clonotype: Its antigen specificity is not known. Within one base of it there is no much larger clone, and no base qualities were kept.

Its CDR3 holds 13 amino acids, cysteine through phenylalanine. Of the read, only the CDR3 DNA is kept; its 39 bases are in frame from base 1. Ends trimmed: V by 5 bases, J by 6 bases; bases unmatched to a gene: 6. CDR1 and CDR2 were assigned from the germline V gene as SQVTM and ANQGSEA. The chain employs TRBV29-1 and TRBJ2-1; TRBD1 matches 8 bases in the middle. The sample consisted of blood. This TCR was sampled from a girl aged 2 to 10 with multiple sclerosis. The CDR3 region has the sequence CSVLTGTGNEQFF. The DNA is as follows: TGCAGCGTTCTGACGGGGACAGGCAATGAGCAGTTCTTC.